The rows below give T cell receptor beta chains drawn from one sample of a study of graft-versus-host responses after intestinal transplantation. Assay: immunoSEQ multiplex PCR; the TCRdb copy retains only in-frame clones and omits some. This table has tens of thousands of clones, 94% appearing once. Which antigens these TCRs recognize remains unknown. The source was unstimulated CD4+ T cells sorted from spleen or lymph node cells, collected before transplant. The source is a human donor who was the organ donor for an intestinal transplant. The CDR3 runs from the conserved cysteine through the conserved F or W. A D gene is named only where the DNA matches it firmly. The size of a clone is reported for some rows only, either as once, few or many, or as a class for expanded clones.

clone_size: NA; v_call: TRBV29-1; j_call: TRBJ1-1; d_call: NA; cdr3_aa: CSVGGVDGEAFF; cdr3_nt: TGCAGCGTTGGAGGGGTCGATGGTGAAGCTTTCTTT
clone_size: NA; v_call: TRBV4-2; j_call: TRBJ2-3; d_call: NA; cdr3_aa: CASSPGTVSGTDTQYF; cdr3_nt: TGTGCCAGCAGCCCGGGGACCGTTTCTGGCACAGATACGCAGTATTTT
clone_size: NA; v_call: TRBV7-9; j_call: TRBJ1-2; d_call: TRBD1; cdr3_aa: CASSSEDRGYYGYTF; cdr3_nt: TGTGCCAGCAGCTCCGAGGACAGGGGATACTATGGCTACACCTTC
clone_size: NA; v_call: TRBV5-5; j_call: TRBJ1-2; d_call: TRBD1; cdr3_aa: CASSSKGQEGAYGYTF; cdr3_nt: TGTGCCAGCAGCAGTAAGGGACAGGAAGGGGCCTATGGCTACACCTTC
clone_size: NA; v_call: TRBV7-2; j_call: TRBJ1-5; d_call: NA; cdr3_aa: CASTRDSNQPQHF; cdr3_nt: TGTGCCAGCACCCGGGATAGCAATCAGCCCCAGCATTTT
clone_size: NA; v_call: TRBV7-2; j_call: TRBJ1-2; d_call: NA; cdr3_aa: CASSLGPTNYGYTF; cdr3_nt: TGTGCCAGCAGTTTAGGGCCTACTAACTATGGCTACACCTTC
clone_size: NA; v_call: TRBV4-3; j_call: TRBJ2-1; d_call: NA; cdr3_aa: CASSQDRIDLYNEQFF; cdr3_nt: TGCGCCAGCAGCCAAGATCGGATCGACCTGTACAATGAGCAGTTCTTC
clone_size: NA; v_call: TRBV6-6; j_call: TRBJ1-4; d_call: NA; cdr3_aa: CASRVRVPEKLFF; cdr3_nt: TGTGCCAGCAGGGTCCGGGTCCCCGAAAAACTGTTTTTT
clone_size: NA; v_call: TRBV6-4; j_call: TRBJ1-4; d_call: TRBD1; cdr3_aa: CASSGTGGEKLFF; cdr3_nt: TGTGCCAGCAGTGGGACAGGGGGCGAAAAACTGTTTTTT
clone_size: NA; v_call: TRBV7-2; j_call: TRBJ2-5; d_call: NA; cdr3_aa: CASSLSLGETQYF; cdr3_nt: TGTGCCAGCAGCTTATCATTGGGGGAGACCCAGTACTTC
clone_size: NA; v_call: TRBV2; j_call: TRBJ1-3; d_call: NA; cdr3_aa: CASSGTDSGNTIYF; cdr3_nt: TGTGCCAGCAGTGGAACCGACTCTGGAAACACCATATATTTT
clone_size: NA; v_call: TRBV5-1; j_call: TRBJ2-5; d_call: TRBD2; cdr3_aa: CASSPGLAARETQYF; cdr3_nt: TGCGCCAGCAGCCCGGGACTAGCGGCAAGGGAGACCCAGTACTTC
clone_size: NA; v_call: TRBV30; j_call: TRBJ1-5; d_call: NA; cdr3_aa: CAWSVGGSSNQPQHF; cdr3_nt: TGTGCCTGGAGTGTGGGTGGGTCGAGCAATCAGCCCCAGCATTTT
clone_size: NA; v_call: TRBV30; j_call: TRBJ1-2; d_call: NA; cdr3_aa: CAWSNGLANGYTF; cdr3_nt: TGTGCCTGGAGCAATGGACTGGCCAATGGCTACACCTTC
clone_size: NA; v_call: TRBV4-1; j_call: TRBJ2-5; d_call: NA; cdr3_aa: CASSQGPPTQETQYF; cdr3_nt: TGCGCCAGCAGCCAAGGCCCACCGACACAAGAGACCCAGTACTTC
clone_size: NA; v_call: TRBV7-8; j_call: TRBJ1-2; d_call: NA; cdr3_aa: CASSPLGANLNYGYTF; cdr3_nt: TGTGCCAGCAGCCCCCTAGGAGCCAACCTAAACTATGGCTACACCTTC
clone_size: NA; v_call: TRBV12-5; j_call: TRBJ1-2; d_call: NA; cdr3_aa: CASGESRTNF; cdr3_nt: TGTGCTAGTGGTGAGTCCAGGACGAACTTC
clone_size: NA; v_call: TRBV5-1; j_call: TRBJ1-2; d_call: TRBD1; cdr3_aa: CASSLGDRINYGYTF; cdr3_nt: TGCGCCAGCAGCTTGGGGGACAGGATCAACTATGGCTACACCTTC
clone_size: once; v_call: TRBV7-9; j_call: TRBJ1-1; d_call: NA; cdr3_aa: CASSLGVVGTEAFF; cdr3_nt: TGTGCCAGCAGCTTAGGTGTTGTCGGCACTGAAGCTTTCTTT
clone_size: NA; v_call: TRBV28; j_call: TRBJ1-5; d_call: TRBD1; cdr3_aa: CASSLRGQGNQPQHF; cdr3_nt: TGTGCCAGCAGTCTCCGGGGACAGGGCAATCAGCCCCAGCATTTT
clone_size: NA; v_call: TRBV6-5; j_call: TRBJ2-7; d_call: NA; cdr3_aa: CASSYVGGSPYEQYF; cdr3_nt: TGTGCCAGCAGTTACGTGGGAGGTAGCCCCTACGAGCAGTACTTC
clone_size: NA; v_call: TRBV7-3; j_call: TRBJ1-2; d_call: NA; cdr3_aa: CASSLGGNYGYTF; cdr3_nt: TGTGCCAGCAGCTTAGGGGGTAACTATGGCTACACCTTC
clone_size: NA; v_call: TRBV7-9; j_call: TRBJ1-2; d_call: NA; cdr3_aa: CASSLDGHTYGYTF; cdr3_nt: TGTGCCAGCAGCCTCGACGGACATACCTATGGCTACACCTTC
clone_size: few; v_call: TRBV15; j_call: TRBJ1-3; d_call: NA; cdr3_aa: CATSRAGYSGNTIYF; cdr3_nt: TGTGCCACCAGCAGAGCAGGGTACTCTGGAAACACCATATATTTT
clone_size: NA; v_call: TRBV7-2; j_call: TRBJ1-3; d_call: NA; cdr3_aa: CASSLVGKNRDTIYF; cdr3_nt: TGTGCCAGCAGCTTAGTCGGGAAAAATAGAGACACCATATATTTT
clone_size: NA; v_call: TRBV10-3; j_call: TRBJ1-4; d_call: TRBD1; cdr3_aa: CAISQDRGQDEKLFF; cdr3_nt: TGTGCCATCAGCCAGGACAGGGGGCAAGATGAAAAACTGTTTTTT
clone_size: NA; v_call: TRBV2; j_call: TRBJ1-1; d_call: TRBD1; cdr3_aa: CASTRQGAGAEAFF; cdr3_nt: TGTGCCAGCACCCGACAGGGGGCGGGAGCTGAAGCTTTCTTT
clone_size: NA; v_call: TRBV2; j_call: TRBJ1-4; d_call: TRBD1; cdr3_aa: CASSEFDRAGEKLFF; cdr3_nt: TGTGCCAGCAGTGAATTTGACAGGGCGGGAGAAAAACTGTTTTTT
clone_size: NA; v_call: TRBV5-1; j_call: TRBJ2-7; d_call: NA; cdr3_aa: CASSFVGGLEQYF; cdr3_nt: TGCGCCAGCAGCTTTGTAGGTGGTCTCGAGCAGTACTTC
clone_size: once; v_call: TRBV19; j_call: TRBJ1-6; d_call: NA; cdr3_aa: CATRWGGNSPLHF; cdr3_nt: TGTGCCACCCGCTGGGGAGGCAATTCACCCCTCCACTTT
clone_size: NA; v_call: TRBV14; j_call: TRBJ1-2; d_call: NA; cdr3_aa: CASSHRTLANYGYTF; cdr3_nt: TGTGCCAGCAGCCACCGGACCTTAGCTAACTATGGCTACACCTTC
clone_size: NA; v_call: TRBV4-3; j_call: TRBJ2-1; d_call: TRBD1; cdr3_aa: CASSLRQGAFDEQFF; cdr3_nt: TGCGCCAGCAGCCTTCGACAGGGGGCATTTGATGAGCAGTTCTTC
clone_size: NA; v_call: TRBV2; j_call: TRBJ2-2; d_call: NA; cdr3_aa: CASSATTANTGELFF; cdr3_nt: TGTGCCAGCAGTGCGACTACTGCGAACACCGGGGAGCTGTTTTTT
clone_size: NA; v_call: TRBV2; j_call: TRBJ2-2; d_call: NA; cdr3_aa: CASSEGTAPTGELFF; cdr3_nt: TGTGCCAGCAGTGAAGGTACAGCTCCTACCGGGGAGCTGTTTTTT
clone_size: NA; v_call: TRBV7-3; j_call: TRBJ2-3; d_call: NA; cdr3_aa: CASSLEGSTDTQYF; cdr3_nt: TGTGCCAGCAGCCTCGAGGGTAGCACGGATACGCAGTATTTT
clone_size: NA; v_call: TRBV18; j_call: TRBJ1-2; d_call: NA; cdr3_aa: CASSPLVGSYGYTF; cdr3_nt: TGTGCCAGCTCCCCCCTTGTGGGGAGCTATGGCTACACCTTC
clone_size: NA; v_call: TRBV5-6; j_call: TRBJ1-2; d_call: NA; cdr3_aa: CASVAARPGANYGYTF; cdr3_nt: TGTGCCAGCGTCGCGGCGAGGCCAGGGGCTAACTATGGCTACACCTTC
clone_size: NA; v_call: TRBV5-1; j_call: TRBJ2-3; d_call: NA; cdr3_aa: CASSLGRGASTDTQYF; cdr3_nt: TGCGCCAGCAGCTTGGGACGGGGGGCGAGCACAGATACGCAGTATTTT
clone_size: NA; v_call: TRBV6-5; j_call: TRBJ1-2; d_call: NA; cdr3_aa: CASSSAGNYGYTF; cdr3_nt: TGTGCCAGCAGCTCCGCAGGGAACTATGGCTACACCTTC
clone_size: NA; v_call: TRBV4-1; j_call: TRBJ2-1; d_call: TRBD2; cdr3_aa: CASSHQRGGLNEQFF; cdr3_nt: TGCGCCAGCAGCCACCAGCGGGGGGGCCTTAATGAGCAGTTCTTC
clone_size: NA; v_call: TRBV18; j_call: TRBJ1-1; d_call: TRBD1; cdr3_aa: CASSQFEDRAAEAFF; cdr3_nt: TGTGCCAGCTCACAATTTGAGGACAGGGCCGCTGAAGCTTTCTTT
clone_size: NA; v_call: TRBV14; j_call: TRBJ1-6; d_call: NA; cdr3_aa: CASRLLGSSPLHF; cdr3_nt: TGTGCCAGCAGACTCCTAGGGTCTTCACCCCTCCACTTT
clone_size: NA; v_call: TRBV7-9; j_call: TRBJ1-1; d_call: TRBD1; cdr3_aa: CASRPRQGQTEAFF; cdr3_nt: TGTGCCAGCAGACCTCGACAGGGGCAGACTGAAGCTTTCTTT
clone_size: NA; v_call: TRBV5-3; j_call: TRBJ1-1; d_call: NA; cdr3_aa: CARSLATGTEAFF; cdr3_nt: TGTGCCAGAAGCTTGGCCACGGGCACTGAAGCTTTCTTT
clone_size: once; v_call: TRBV15; j_call: TRBJ2-5; d_call: TRBD2; cdr3_aa: CATSSAWTSGFQETQYF; cdr3_nt: TGTGCCACCAGCAGTGCGTGGACTAGCGGATTCCAAGAGACCCAGTACTTC
clone_size: NA; v_call: TRBV7-2; j_call: TRBJ1-5; d_call: TRBD1; cdr3_aa: CASSLGGQPGQPQHF; cdr3_nt: TGTGCCAGCAGCTTAGGGGGACAGCCAGGTCAGCCCCAGCATTTT
clone_size: NA; v_call: TRBV5-5; j_call: TRBJ1-1; d_call: NA; cdr3_aa: CASSYSGRGNTEAFF; cdr3_nt: TGTGCCAGCAGCTATTCAGGCCGAGGGAACACTGAAGCTTTCTTT
clone_size: NA; v_call: TRBV7-9; j_call: TRBJ2-3; d_call: NA; cdr3_aa: CASMPGLHTDTQYF; cdr3_nt: TGTGCCAGCATGCCGGGACTCCACACAGATACGCAGTATTTT
clone_size: NA; v_call: TRBV23-1; j_call: TRBJ1-5; d_call: NA; cdr3_aa: CASSPGEPQHF; cdr3_nt: TGCGCCAGCAGTCCCGGGGAGCCCCAGCATTTT
clone_size: NA; v_call: TRBV25-1; j_call: TRBJ1-4; d_call: NA; cdr3_aa: CASSGNREKLFF; cdr3_nt: TGTGCCAGCAGTGGTAACAGGGAAAAACTGTTTTTT
clone_size: NA; v_call: TRBV18; j_call: TRBJ2-7; d_call: NA; cdr3_aa: CASSPITGDRSYEQYF; cdr3_nt: TGTGCCAGCTCACCGATAACAGGAGACAGGTCTTACGAGCAGTACTTC
clone_size: NA; v_call: TRBV11-2; j_call: TRBJ1-6; d_call: NA; cdr3_aa: CASSRDNSPLHF; cdr3_nt: TGTGCCAGCAGCCGAGATAATTCACCCCTCCACTTT
clone_size: NA; v_call: TRBV5-4; j_call: TRBJ1-2; d_call: NA; cdr3_aa: CASSLMAGLRPYGYTF; cdr3_nt: TGTGCCAGCAGCTTGATGGCAGGCCTAAGACCCTATGGCTACACCTTC
clone_size: NA; v_call: TRBV19; j_call: TRBJ2-5; d_call: TRBD1; cdr3_aa: CASSKRQGETQYF; cdr3_nt: TGTGCCAGTAGTAAACGACAGGGAGAGACCCAGTACTTC
clone_size: NA; v_call: TRBV11-2; j_call: TRBJ2-3; d_call: TRBD2; cdr3_aa: CASSLTGGGHIDTQYF; cdr3_nt: TGTGCCAGCTCCCTGACGGGGGGGGGCCACATAGATACGCAGTATTTT
clone_size: NA; v_call: TRBV30; j_call: TRBJ2-3; d_call: TRBD2; cdr3_aa: CAWKGQMTSSGRTDTQYF; cdr3_nt: TGTGCCTGGAAAGGTCAAATGACATCTAGCGGGCGCACAGATACGCAGTATTTT
clone_size: NA; v_call: TRBV10-3; j_call: TRBJ2-3; d_call: NA; cdr3_aa: CAISDSTDTQYF; cdr3_nt: TGTGCCATCAGCGATAGCACAGATACGCAGTATTTT
clone_size: NA; v_call: TRBV6-7; j_call: TRBJ2-7; d_call: TRBD1; cdr3_aa: CASSPGQVTGRQYF; cdr3_nt: TGTGCCAGCAGCCCCGGACAGGTAACGGGGAGGCAGTACTTC